One sample yielded the 24 T cell receptor beta chains listed below, sequenced in a study of cytomegalovirus exposure and HLA in healthy donors. In the PCR, 60 Vbeta and 13 Jbeta primers were used. Measured with immunoSEQ multiplex PCR; TCRdb has only the in-frame clones, and not every one. The sample includes roughly 160,000 clones, about 88% seen only once; the top ten take over 2.5%. Material for sequencing was PBMCs. The receptors here all came from a man between 25 and 39 years old in good health and CMV-seropositive.

The rearrangement uses TRBV29-1 and TRBJ1-3; D call uncertain. The V gene's germline CDR1 is SQVTM and CDR2 ANQGSEA. V was cut by 7 bases and J by 0 bases, with 10 bases left in between. This CDR3 is 13 amino acids long. Here the CDR3 reads CSARPVSGNTIYF. The DNA of the CDR3 is TGCAGCGCTAGACCGGTCTCTGGAAACACCATATATTTT.

This rearrangement joins TRBV27 to TRBJ2-7; weak D call: TRBD1 (6 bases). CDR3 length: 13 residues. Per the germline V gene, CDR1 is MNHEY and CDR2 is SMNVEV (reference sequence). V was pared by 4 bases and J by 6 bases, with 13 bases between. For the CDR3, the DNA is TGTGCCAGCAGTTCCTCTCTAGGGGGCGAGCAGTACGTC. Its protein is CASSSSLGGEQYV.

The V and J genes are TRBV7-3 and TRBJ2-1; 10 bases align to TRBD2. From germline, CDR1 is SGHTA and CDR2 FQGTGA. The V and J ends lost 5 bases and 7 bases, in that order; junction bases with no gene match: 11. The CDR3 is made up of 16 amino acids. CDR3 nucleotides: TGTGCCAGCAGCATCGCGGGGACTAGCGCCCTAAATGAGCAGTTCTTC. It specifies CASSIAGTSALNEQFF.

This rearrangement joins TRBV7-2 to TRBJ1-2; D unresolved. Trimming left V 5 bases short and J 2 bases short, with 12 bases between. Germline loops: CDR1 SGHTA, CDR2 FQGNSA. This CDR3 region has 14 residues. DNA for the CDR3: TGTGCCAGCAGCCCCCATACAGAAAACTATGGCTACACCTTC. Amino acids: CASSPHTENYGYTF.

The genes are TRBV10-3 and TRBJ2-5, with a possible D match to TRBD2 (5 bases). CDR3 length: 13 amino acids. Germline CDR1 reads ENHRY; CDR2 reads SYGVKD. V lost 4 bases, J lost 4 bases, and 10 bases lay in between. The chain's CDR3 is CAISGGLGETQYF. The CDR3 DNA follows: TGTGCCATCAGTGGAGGGCTAGGAGAGACCCAGTACTTC.

The count of this clone is one. This sequence joins TRBV4-1 and TRBJ1-2; 7 bases align to TRBD1. The CDR3 is made up of 15 amino acids. V lost 2 bases and J lost 3; bases outside the gene matches: 6. Germline V gives CDR1 MGHRA, CDR2 YSYEKL. This CDR3 reads CASSQIDRVDYGYTF. For the CDR3, the DNA is TGCGCCAGCAGCCAAATAGACAGGGTGGACTATGGCTACACCTTC.

A few counts support this clone. This rearrangement joins TRBV6-5 to TRBJ2-1; possible D gene TRBD2, 5 bases. With 5 bases removed from V and 4 bases from J, the gap between germline ends came to 9 bases. The CDR3 extends over 13 amino acids. Germline-derived CDR1 and CDR2 are MNHEY and SVGAGI. The CDR3: CASSEDYYNEQFF. The CDR3 nucleotides are TGTGCCAGCAGTGAAGACTATTACAATGAGCAGTTCTTC.

This clone appeared a few times. This rearrangement joins TRBV6-5 to TRBJ2-1, with TRBD2 as a possible D gene (6 bases). The CDR3 consists of 15 residues. With 6 bases removed from V and 0 bases from J, the gap between germline ends came to 12 bases. CDR1 is MNHEY and CDR2 is SVGAGI in the germline V gene. CDR3 coding DNA: TGTGCCAGCAGACGGGACTGGGACTCCTACAATGAGCAGTTCTTC. Its protein is CASRRDWDSYNEQFF.

This chain joins TRBV7-2 and TRBJ1-2; tentative D call: TRBD1 (5 bases). Trimming removed 1 base from V and 4 bases from J, with 10 bases in between. Looked up from germline, CDR1 is SGHTA and CDR2 is FQGNSA. The CDR3 spans 14 residues. The CDR3, as DNA: TGTGCCAGCAGCTTAGGTGACAGCTTCTATGGCTACACCTTC. Amino acid sequence: CASSLGDSFYGYTF.

The V and J genes are TRBV11-3 and TRBJ2-1; 7 nucleotides align to TRBD1. The CDR3 runs to 14 residues. Trimming took 2 bases from V and 5 from J; bases not matched to a gene: 3. Germline CDR1 SGHNT, CDR2 YENEEA. The CDR3 spells CASSLTGQNNEQFF. CDR3 DNA sequence: TGTGCCAGCAGCTTAACGGGACAGAACAATGAGCAGTTCTTC. The full variable domain, in which reference TRBV11-3 and TRBJ2-1 provide the parts outside the CDR3, is EAGVVQSPRYKIIEKKQPVAFWCNPISGHNTLYWYLQNLGQGPELLIRYENEEAVDDSQLPKDRFSAERLKGVDSTLKIQPAELGDSAVYLCASSLTGQNNEQFFGPGTRLTVL.

This clone was detected only a few times. The chain employs TRBV4-3 and TRBJ1-2; D is unclear. CDR1 is LGHNA and CDR2 is YSLEER in the germline V gene. CDR3 size: 14 residues. Trimming left V 1 base short and J 3 bases short, with 9 bases between. This CDR3 reads CASSQGLVYYGYTF. The DNA for the CDR3 is TGCGCCAGCAGCCAAGGGCTTGTCTACTATGGCTACACCTTC.

Worth noting for this clone: Other DNA sequences in the same sample also yield this CDR3. This chain uses TRBV19 with TRBJ1-1; perhaps TRBD1 as D (6 bases). This CDR3 has 15 amino acids. With 6 bases removed from V and 1 base from J, the gap between germline ends came to 15 bases. Per germline, CDR1 LNHDA and CDR2 SQIVND (reference sequence). The DNA of the CDR3 is TGTGCCAGTAGCCTCGGGACAAGGGGGAACACTGAAGCTTTCTTT. It translates to CASSLGTRGNTEAFF.

This rearrangement joins TRBV6-5 to TRBJ2-3; no clear D gene. The germline V gene encodes CDR1 MNHEY and CDR2 SVGAGI. V gave up 0 bases and J gave up 5 bases, with 6 bases separating them. The CDR3 is 13 amino acids. The CDR3 DNA reads as TGTGCCAGCAGTTACTCGAGGCTAGATACGCAGTATTTT. This codes for CASSYSRLDTQYF.

This clone was seen a few times. The CDR3 DNA reads as TGCGCCAGCAGCTCCCAGGGTAGCGGAGGGGAAAAACTGTTTTTT. This translates into CASSSQGSGGEKLFF. The rearrangement joins TRBV5-1 to TRBJ1-4; D is perhaps TRBD1 (5 bases). The CDR3 has 15 residues. Germline CDR1 is SGHRS and CDR2 is YFSETQ. V gave up 3 bases and J gave up 8 bases, with 17 bases separating them.

CDR3 in DNA: TGTGCCAGCAGCCTAGTCGCCGGGGACACTGAAGCTTTCTTT. Translated, it gives CASSLVAGDTEAFF. This chain joins TRBV7-2 and TRBJ1-1; D gene uncertain. The CDR3 extends over 14 amino acids. The V and J ends lost 5 bases and 3 bases respectively, with 13 bases between them. CDR1 and CDR2 from the germline V gene are SGHTA and FQGNSA.

V is TRBV21-1 and J is TRBJ1-2; TRBD1, as called in the table, went unchecked against the DNA. TRBV21-1 is a known pseudogene. CDR3 length: 16 residues. The CDR3 DNA is TGTGCCAGCAGCAAAGGGGGCCCAGGTTCAGCCTATGGCTACACCTTC. Translating gives CASSKGGPGSAYGYTF.

V gene TRBV9 combines with J gene TRBJ2-2, with 7 bases fitting TRBD2. This CDR3 is built from 14 residues. V shed 3 bases, J shed 6 bases, and the junction held 5 bases outside the gene matches. Germline V CDR1 and CDR2: SGDLS, YYNGEE. The DNA of the CDR3 is TGTGCCAGCAGCGCAATTGCGGGAGCCGGGGAGCTGTTTTTT. Residues: CASSAIAGAGELFF. The full variable domain, with the rest looked up from reference TRBV9 and TRBJ2-2, is DSGVTQTPKHLITATGQRVTLRCSPRSGDLSVYWYQQSLDQGLQFLIQYYNGEERAKGNILERFSAQQFPDLHSELNLSSLELGDSALYFCASSAIAGAGELFFGEGSRLTVL.

This clone was counted between two and nine times. The chain links TRBV6-5 to TRBJ1-5; D is possibly TRBD1 (5 bases). Germline V gene sequence: CDR1 MNHEY, CDR2 SVGAGI. The CDR3 has 14 amino acids. Trimming took off 2 bases at V and 5 bases at J, with 10 bases between the two ends. The CDR3 DNA reads TGTGCCAGCAGTTACACTGGGGACTATCAGCCCCAGCATTTT. Residues: CASSYTGDYQPQHF.

The chain employs TRBV5-1 and TRBJ2-7, with 10 bases matching TRBD1. Germline trimming cut 4 bases from V and 3 bases from J; bases unmatched to any gene: 10. The CDR3 length is 16 residues. The germline V gene has CDR1 SGHRS and CDR2 YFSETQ. CDR3 amino acids: CASSIAPGQGNYEQYF. The DNA for the CDR3 is TGCGCCAGCAGCATCGCCCCGGGACAGGGGAACTACGAGCAGTACTTC.

J is TRBJ2-7 and V is TRBV6-5; tentative D call: TRBD1 (5 bases). Trimming shortened V by 10 bases and J by 2 bases, and 18 bases separated the two germline ends. Germline V gives CDR1 MNHEY, CDR2 SVGAGI. This CDR3 contains 14 residues. The CDR3 region has the DNA TGTGCCACCATCAAGGAGAGGACACCCTACGAGCAGTACTTC. Residues: CATIKERTPYEQYF.

V is TRBV6-6 and J is TRBJ2-1; D possibly corresponds to TRBD2 (5 bases). The CDR3 loop spans 13 amino acids. The V end was cut by 6 bases, the J end by 5 bases, with 11 bases between. Germline values: CDR1 MNHNY, CDR2 SVGAGI (reference sequence). Here the CDR3 DNA reads TGTGCCAGCAGCTTATTACTAGACAATGAGCAGTTCTTC. Its translation: CASSLLLDNEQFF.

The chain couples TRBV7-9 to TRBJ2-1, with 8 nucleotides matching TRBD2. This CDR3 contains 12 residues. Trimming removed 5 bases from V and 14 bases from J; junction bases left unmatched: 8. Germline V gene data show CDR1 as SEHNR and CDR2 as FQNEAQ (reference sequence). In DNA, the CDR3 is TGTGCCAGCAGCACCCCCGGGGGGGTAGAGTTCTTC. Encoded protein: CASSTPGGVEFF.

This clone showed up just a few times. The rearrangement links TRBV6-5 to TRBJ1-1; the D is unclear. The germline V gene has CDR1 MNHEY and CDR2 SVGAGI. The V end was cut by 2 bases, the J end by 0 bases, with 7 bases between. The length of the CDR3 is 14 residues. The DNA of the CDR3 is TGTGCCAGCAGTTACGGCCGTATGAACACTGAAGCTTTCTTT. It is translated as CASSYGRMNTEAFF.

The genes are TRBV4-1 and TRBJ1-3; D is unresolved. The CDR3 runs 16 residues. The germline V and J ends were trimmed by 0 bases and 0 bases, with 9 bases remaining between them. CDR1 is MGHRA and CDR2 is YSYEKL in the germline V gene. DNA for the CDR3: TGCGCCAGCAGCCAAGATAGTTGGAGCTCTGGAAACACCATATATTTT. Protein sequence: CASSQDSWSSGNTIYF.